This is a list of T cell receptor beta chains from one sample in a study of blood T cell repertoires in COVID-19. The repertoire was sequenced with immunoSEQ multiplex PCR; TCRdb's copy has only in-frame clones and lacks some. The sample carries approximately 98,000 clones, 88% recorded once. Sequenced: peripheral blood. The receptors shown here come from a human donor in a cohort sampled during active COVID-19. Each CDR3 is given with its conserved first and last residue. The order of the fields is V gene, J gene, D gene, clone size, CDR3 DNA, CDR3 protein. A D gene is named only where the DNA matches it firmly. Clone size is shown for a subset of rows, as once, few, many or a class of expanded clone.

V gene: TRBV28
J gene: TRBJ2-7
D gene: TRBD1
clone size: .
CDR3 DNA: TGTGCCAGCAGTAGTTCGACAGGGGGCTACGAGCAGTACTTC
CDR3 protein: CASSSSTGGYEQYF

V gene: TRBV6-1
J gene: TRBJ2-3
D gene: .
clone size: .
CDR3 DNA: TGTGCCAGCAGTGAGCCGGGGGCAGATACGCAGTATTTT
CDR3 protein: CASSEPGADTQYF

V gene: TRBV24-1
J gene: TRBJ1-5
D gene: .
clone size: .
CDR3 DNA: TGTGCCACCAGTGATTGGACAAGGAATCAGCCCCAGCATTTT
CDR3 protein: CATSDWTRNQPQHF

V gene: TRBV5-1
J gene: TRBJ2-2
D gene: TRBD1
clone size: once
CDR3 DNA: TGCGCCAGCGATGAGGGGGCGGACACCGGGGAGCTGTTTTTT
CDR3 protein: CASDEGADTGELFF

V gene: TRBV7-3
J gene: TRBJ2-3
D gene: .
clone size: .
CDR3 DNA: TGTGCCAGCAGCCGCGACAGATCAGATACGCAGTATTTT
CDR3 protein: CASSRDRSDTQYF

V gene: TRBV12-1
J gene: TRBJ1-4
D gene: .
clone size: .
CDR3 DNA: TGTGCCAGCAGCTCGAGGCCCGGGACAACCGATGAAAAACTGTTTTTT
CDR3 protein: CASSSRPGTTDEKLFF

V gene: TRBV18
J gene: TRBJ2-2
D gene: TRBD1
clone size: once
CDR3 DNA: TGTGCCAGCTCATCGGGACAGACGAACACCGGGGAGCTGTTTTTT
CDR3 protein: CASSSGQTNTGELFF

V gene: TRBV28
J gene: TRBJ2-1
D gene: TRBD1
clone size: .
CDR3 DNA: TGTGCCAGCTTTTCCCCCGGGACAGGGGGAGCAATGAAGCAGTTCTTC
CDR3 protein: CASFSPGTGGAMKQFF

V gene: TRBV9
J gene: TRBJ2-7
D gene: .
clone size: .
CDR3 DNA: TGTGCCAGCAGCCCGATGGACAGTCTCTACGAGCAGTACTTC
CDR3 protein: CASSPMDSLYEQYF

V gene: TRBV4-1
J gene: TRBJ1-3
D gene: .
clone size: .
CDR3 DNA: TGCGCCAGCAGCCACGAAACAGGGTTATCTGGAAACACCATATATTTT
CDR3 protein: CASSHETGLSGNTIYF

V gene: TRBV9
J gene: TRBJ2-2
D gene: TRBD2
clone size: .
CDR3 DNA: TGTGCCAGCAGCTCCAGTCTTAGCGGGGTAGCGAACACCGGGGAGCTGTTTTTT
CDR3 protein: CASSSSLSGVANTGELFF

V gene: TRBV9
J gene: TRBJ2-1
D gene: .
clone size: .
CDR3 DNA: TGTGCCAGCAGTCCGGGGAGCTCCTACAATGAGCAGTTCTTC
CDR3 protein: CASSPGSSYNEQFF

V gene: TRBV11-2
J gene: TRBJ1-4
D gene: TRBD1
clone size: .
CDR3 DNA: TGTGCCAGCAGGGAATCGGGACAGGGTTATGAAAAACTGTTTTTT
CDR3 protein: CASRESGQGYEKLFF